This passage covers 21 T cell receptor beta chains from one sample sequenced in a study of T-cell memory formation after mild COVID-19. TCRdb redid the calling of the 5' RACE reads with MiXCR, one entry per CDR3 protein. The table has some 600,000 distinct CDR3 sequences, around a sixth seen once. The sequenced sample was PBMCs or a T cell subset sorted from them (not recorded which). The receptors were gathered from an adult woman who had mild COVID-19 (a few samples of this study predate the infection). Cell type and time point are not known.

The rearrangement uses TRBV29-1 and TRBJ2-7; D tentatively fits TRBD1 or TRBD2 (5 bases each). CDR1 and CDR2 from the germline V gene are SQVTM and ANQGSEA. CDR3 length: 14 residues. Trimming stripped 1 base from V and 2 bases from J, with 12 bases between. The CDR3 protein is CSVEVPGSTYEQYF. In DNA form, the CDR3 reads TGCAGCGTTGAAGTGCCAGGGAGTACCTACGAGCAGTACTTC.

This chain connects TRBV27 to TRBJ1-1; D is ambiguous. The V end was cut by 5 bases, the J end by 4 bases, with 20 bases between. Germline V gives CDR1 MNHEY, CDR2 SMNVEV (reference sequence). The CDR3 contains 16 residues. The CDR3 DNA follows: TGTGCCAGCAGTAATGGGAGGCTCTGGGAGAGCACTGAAGCTTTCTTT. This codes for CASSNGRLWESTEAFF.

The chain joins TRBV10-3 to TRBJ2-1; no clear D gene. Germline V CDR1 and CDR2: ENHRY, SYGVKD. Between the trimmed V and J ends, which lost 2 bases and 8 bases, there was a span of 16 bases. The CDR3 contains 15 residues. This CDR3 is CAISEMTRPDDEQFF. The DNA for the CDR3 is TGTGCCATCAGTGAGATGACACGGCCCGACGATGAGCAGTTCTTC.

The chain employs TRBV25-1 and TRBJ1-5; D gene ambiguous. V was clipped by 2 bases and J by 6 bases, with 11 bases between them. This CDR3 is 14 amino acids long. Germline CDR1 reads MGHDK; CDR2 reads SYGVNS. CDR3 loop: CASSEERSAQPQHF. CDR3 nucleotide sequence: TGTGCCAGCAGTGAAGAGCGGAGCGCTCAGCCCCAGCATTTT. Full variable domain (missing parts from reference TRBV25-1 and TRBJ1-5): EADIYQTPRYLVIGTGKKITLECSQTMGHDKMYWYQQDPGMELHLIHYSYGVNSTEKGDLSSESTVSRIRTEHFPLTLESARPSHTSQYLCASSEERSAQPQHFGDGTRLSIL.

This clonotype was recorded at least ten times. The rearrangement uses TRBV6-2 or TRBV6-3 and TRBJ1-1; D remains unclear. V lost 8 bases to trimming and J lost 5 bases, with 15 bases between them. The CDR3 is 13 residues long. The germline V gene encodes CDR1 MNHEY and CDR2 SVGEGT. The CDR3 is CASFKLRVTEAFF. The DNA of the CDR3 is TGTGCCAGCTTTAAATTGCGGGTTACTGAAGCTTTCTTT.

The V gene is TRBV27, the J gene TRBJ1-5; TRBD1 might be the D (6 bases). V shed 5 bases and J shed 1 base, with 15 bases lying between them. The V gene's germline CDR1 is MNHEY and CDR2 SMNVEV (reference sequence). The CDR3 loop spans 16 amino acids. This CDR3 reads CASSPEGGGSNQPQHF. The CDR3 DNA reads TGTGCCAGCAGTCCCGAAGGAGGGGGAAGCAATCAGCCCCAGCATTTT.

This clonotype was seen only a few times. V and J are TRBV12-3 or TRBV12-4 and TRBJ2-7; 8 bases are shared with TRBD1. Trimming took 5 bases from V and 6 from J; bases not matched to a gene: 6. This CDR3 spans 13 amino acids. CDR3 in DNA: TGTGCCAGCAGTATGGCGACAGGGGCCGAGCAGTACTTC. Its translation: CASSMATGAEQYF.

There are a few counts of this clonotype. The chain combines TRBV4-1 with TRBJ2-3; 8 positions agree with TRBD1. V lost 3 bases and J lost 3; bases outside the gene matches: 8. There are 16 residues in the CDR3. The germline CDR1 and CDR2 sequences are MGHRA and YSYEKL. CDR3 nucleotides: TGCGCCAGCAGCCAGGTCGGACAGGGAACGACAGATACGCAGTATTTT. It encodes CASSQVGQGTTDTQYF.

This clonotype has a handful of counts. The rearrangement links TRBV7-9 to TRBJ2-1; 7 bases align to TRBD2. Germline V gives CDR1 SEHNR, CDR2 FQNEAQ (reference sequence). V shed 2 bases and J 6 bases; nucleotides not matched to a gene: 10. The CDR3 loop spans 16 amino acids. The CDR3 loop is CASSLSPPGLSNEQFF. The CDR3 bases are TGTGCCAGCAGCTTAAGCCCCCCGGGACTAAGCAATGAGCAGTTCTTC. The full variable domain, its missing parts supplied by reference TRBV7-9 and TRBJ2-1, is DTGVSQNPRHKITKRGQNVTFRCDPISEHNRLYWYRQTLGQGPEFLTYFQNEAQLEKSRLLSDRFSAERPKGSFSTLEIQRTEQGDSAMYLCASSLSPPGLSNEQFFGPGTRLTVL.

In DNA form, the CDR3 reads TGTGCCAGCTCACCTGGGACGGATGCTAACTATGGCTACACCTTC. Protein sequence: CASSPGTDANYGYTF. The V gene is TRBV18, the J gene TRBJ1-2; D is perhaps TRBD1 (5 bases). Germline CDR1 is KGHSH and CDR2 is LQKENI. There are 15 residues in the CDR3. V was clipped by 3 bases and J by 0 bases, with 11 bases between them.

This chain connects TRBV12-3 or TRBV12-4 to TRBJ2-7; D unclear. The CDR3 length is 13 residues. V was shortened by 10 bases and J by 0 bases, with 13 bases between the two germline ends. In DNA, the CDR3 is TGTGCCACCAAAGCCGACATCTCCTACGAGCAGTACTTC. Amino acids: CATKADISYEQYF.

This sequence joins TRBV4-2 and TRBJ2-1, with 8 positions matching TRBD1. V shed 2 bases, J shed 3 bases, and the junction held 9 bases outside the gene matches. Germline CDR1 LGHNA, CDR2 YNFKEQ. There are 17 residues in the CDR3. The CDR3 DNA sequence: TGTGCCAGCAGCCAACCTCCCGGGGACAGGAGCTACAATGAGCAGTTCTTC. It translates to CASSQPPGDRSYNEQFF.

The chain couples TRBV6-2 or TRBV6-3 to TRBJ2-1, with D possibly matching TRBD1 (6 bases). The germline V gene encodes CDR1 MNHEY and CDR2 SVGEGT. CDR3 length equals 15 residues. Deletions cut 6 bases from V and 0 bases from J, with 12 bases between. The CDR3 spells CASRKTGSSYNEQFF. CDR3 bases: TGTGCCAGCAGGAAAACAGGGAGCTCCTACAATGAGCAGTTCTTC.

The V gene is TRBV30, the J gene TRBJ1-1; D remains unclear. Germline V gives CDR1 GTSNPN, CDR2 SVGIG (reference sequence). The CDR3 loop spans 13 amino acids. Trimming shortened V by 2 bases and J by 2 bases, and 9 bases separated the two germline ends. The chain's CDR3 is CAWSSSGNTEAFF. CDR3 DNA sequence: TGTGCCTGGAGTTCCAGCGGAAACACTGAAGCTTTCTTT.

The chain uses TRBV20-1 and TRBJ2-1; either TRBD1 or TRBD2 may supply D (6 bases each). The CDR3 consists of 14 residues. CDR1 and CDR2 from the germline V gene are DFQATT and SNEGSKA (reference sequence). Trimming removed 2 bases at V and 7 bases at J, with 15 bases between. CDR3 amino acids: CSARMGGAGNEQFF. The CDR3 bases are TGCAGTGCTAGAATGGGGGGCGCCGGGAATGAGCAGTTCTTC.

Points on this clonotype: As the CDR3 is not closed by the conserved phenylalanine or tryptophan, this likely results from a read error. CDR3 in DNA: TGTGCCAGCAGCTTAGGTCCAGGACAGACCTACAATGAGCAGTTCCTC. Residues: CASSLGPGQTYNEQFL. V is TRBV7-2 and J is TRBJ2-1, with D maybe TRBD1 (6 bases). The CDR3 spans 16 residues. With 1 base removed from V and 2 bases from J, the gap between germline ends came to 12 bases. Germline-derived CDR1 and CDR2 are SGHTA and FQGNSA.

The chain couples TRBV7-6 to TRBJ2-2, with TRBD1 matching over 8 bases. The CDR3 runs 17 residues. After removal of 2 bases from V and 3 bases from J, the junction contained 8 bases not matched to a gene. Germline CDR1 is SGHVS and CDR2 is FNYEAQ. The CDR3 DNA follows: TGTGCCAGCAGCTTAAGGAAGACAGGGGAAGACACCGGGGAGCTGTTTTTT. Its translation is CASSLRKTGEDTGELFF.

The chain has TRBV3-1 and TRBJ2-3, with D unresolved. Germline CDR1 is LGHDT and CDR2 is YNNKEL (reference sequence). The CDR3 contains 17 residues. V dropped 0 bases and J dropped 1 base, with 14 bases sitting between them. For the CDR3, the DNA is TGTGCCAGCAGCCAAGAGGTTCTGGGTCAGGGCACAGATACGCAGTATTTT. Amino acids: CASSQEVLGQGTDTQYF.

This clonotype was observed a handful of times. The V call is TRBV7-2, the J call TRBJ1-6; no reliable D call. Germline CDR1 reads SGHTA; CDR2 reads FQGNSA. Trimming stripped 6 bases from V and 0 bases from J, with 6 bases between. The CDR3 has 14 residues. CDR3: CASRVSSYNSPLHF. As DNA, the CDR3 is TGTGCCAGCAGAGTTAGCTCCTATAATTCACCCCTCCACTTT.

V gene TRBV4-1 combines with J gene TRBJ2-3; D is uncertain. V lost 0 bases to trimming and J lost 1 base, with 8 bases between them. CDR3 length: 15 amino acids. Looked up from germline, CDR1 is MGHRA and CDR2 is YSYEKL. CDR3 protein: CASSQDFDGTDTQYF. CDR3 sequence (DNA): TGCGCCAGCAGCCAAGACTTCGACGGCACAGATACGCAGTATTTT.

This clonotype was seen many times. The chain carries TRBV27 and TRBJ2-7, with TRBD1 matching 12 bases. The CDR3 is made up of 16 amino acids. V was pared by 2 bases and J by 3 bases, with 5 bases of the junction left unmatched. The germline V gene has CDR1 MNHEY and CDR2 SMNVEV (reference sequence). The CDR3 here is CASSLRGTGGRYEQYF. The DNA of the CDR3 is TGTGCCAGCAGTTTAAGAGGGACAGGGGGCCGCTACGAGCAGTACTTC.